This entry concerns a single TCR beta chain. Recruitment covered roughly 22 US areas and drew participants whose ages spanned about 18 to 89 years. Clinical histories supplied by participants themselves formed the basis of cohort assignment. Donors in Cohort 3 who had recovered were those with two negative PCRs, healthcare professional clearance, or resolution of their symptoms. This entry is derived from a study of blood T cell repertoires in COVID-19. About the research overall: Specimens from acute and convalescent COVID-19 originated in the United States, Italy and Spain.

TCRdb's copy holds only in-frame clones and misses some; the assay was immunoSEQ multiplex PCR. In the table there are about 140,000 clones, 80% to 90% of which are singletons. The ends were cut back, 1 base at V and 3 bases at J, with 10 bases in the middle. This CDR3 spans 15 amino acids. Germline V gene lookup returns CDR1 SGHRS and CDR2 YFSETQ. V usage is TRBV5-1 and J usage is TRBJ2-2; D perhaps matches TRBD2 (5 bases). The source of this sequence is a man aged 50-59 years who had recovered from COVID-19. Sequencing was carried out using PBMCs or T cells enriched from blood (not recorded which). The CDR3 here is CASSLPDFYTGELFF. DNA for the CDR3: TGCGCCAGCAGCTTGCCGGACTTCTACACCGGGGAGCTGTTTTTT.